This TCR beta chain was recovered during a study of T cells in Graves' hyperthyroidism and ophthalmopathy. Study-level results: Ophthalmopathy and stable hyperthyroidism were separated by a 13 V-J model.

Details on this clonotype: The antigen remains undetermined.

Exclusions: uncontrolled infection, other autoimmune disease, pregnancy, lactation. It was RNA transcripts that yielded the amplified TCR beta CDR3 regions. The TCR CDR3 first-round RT-PCR relied on the HTBI primer set. TCRdb reprocessed the multiplex PCR reads via MiXCR and lists one record per CDR3 protein. The data show 500,000 to 650,000 distinct CDR3 sequences, 46% seen once. Trimming stripped 5 bases from V and 1 base from J, with 14 bases between. CDR3 size: 15 residues. Germline loops: CDR1 MGHDK, CDR2 SYGVNS. The chain links TRBV25-1 to TRBJ1-1, with D maybe TRBD1 (5 bases). The sequenced sample was peripheral blood or thyroid tissue (not recorded which). This clonotype was obtained from an adult woman with Graves' disease, either hyperthyroidism or ophthalmopathy (not recorded which). The CDR3 protein is CASSYATDPNTEAFF. For the CDR3, the DNA is TGTGCCAGCAGTTACGCGACAGATCCGAACACTGAAGCTTTCTTT.